The sequence of this T cell receptor (beta chain) was determined in a study of regulatory T cells in long-lasting Graves disease. About the study: More than 5 years of antithyroid drugs with positive TSH receptor antibodies defined persistent Graves' disease.

Study observations and caveats: The small sample size may have reduced accuracy. Persistent cases favored TRBV28, TRBJ1-2 and TRBJ2-5.

Researchers made TCR beta libraries by using iRepertoire HTBI primers and running Arm-PCR on CDR3 regions. Methods used by the authors: Looking across samples, the authors found some 60 TRBV and fewer than 15 TRBJ segments. TCRdb reprocessed the multiplex PCR reads with MiXCR, giving one entry per CDR3 protein. The V and J calls were determined by TCRdb, not by the authors. This table has under 450,000 distinct CDR3 sequences, roughly 25% appearing once. Time point denoted: persistent/refractory GD, antithyroid drugs over 5 years with positive TRAb. There was RNA extracted from PBMCs, and the TCR library was made from it. This clonotype appeared a few times. Its antigen remains unknown. The V and J ends lost 8 bases and 7 bases respectively, with 17 bases between them. Germline V lookup: CDR1 SGHDN, CDR2 FVKESK. This CDR3 is built from 13 residues.

The sequence was obtained from a woman in her thirties or forties with Graves disease. The sequences come from peripheral blood mononuclear cells (PBMCs), collected when the disease was refractory, from a patient treated with antithyroid drugs. The gene calls are TRBV14 and TRBJ2-5; D is undetermined. CDR3 sequence reads: CASGQIPWGTQYF. In DNA, the CDR3 is TGTGCCAGCGGGCAGATACCCTGGGGGACCCAGTACTTC.